These 26 T cell receptor beta chains originate from one sample sequenced in a study of tumor-infiltrating lymphocytes in primary liver carcinoma. Germline DNA was extracted alongside blood RNA, which was obtained from unsorted whole blood. Starting material of 500 ng total RNA yielded TCR beta cDNA via a constant-region primer. Three nested multiplex PCR rounds, a slightly modified ARM-PCR method, built the TCR beta libraries. The two initial PCR rounds, about 9 cycles each, used TRBV1-TRBV30 forward and C-beta reverse primers. TCRdb recomputed calls from the multiplex PCR reads with MiXCR, one row per CDR3 protein. Here the sample spans 150,000 to 200,000 distinct CDR3 sequences, about 60% being singletons. Sample: peripheral blood. These receptors were obtained from a man aged 35 to 55 with primary liver carcinoma and hepatitis B virus infection.

The chain employs TRBV7-8 and TRBJ1-2; a weak D match, TRBD1 (6 bases). V was cut by 6 bases and J by 4 bases, with 24 bases left in between. This CDR3 comprises 17 residues. Germline CDR1 reads SGHVS; CDR2 reads FQNEAQ. The CDR3 spells CASSPTGIPILAYGYTF. CDR3 DNA sequence: TGTGCCAGCAGTCCTACAGGGATCCCCATCCTAGCCTATGGCTACACCTTC.

In regard to this clonotype: This may stem from a read error, because a much larger clone lies one nucleotide away. The chain uses TRBV6-1 and TRBJ2-7; TRBD1 or TRBD2 may be the D gene (6 bases each). The CDR3 spans 15 residues. The V end was cut by 7 bases, the J end by 2 bases, with 18 bases between. Germline V gene lookup returns CDR1 MNHNS and CDR2 SASEGT. The CDR3 here is CASTDRTNGTYEQYF. DNA of the CDR3: TGTGCCAGCACCGACAGGACTAACGGTACCTACGAGCAGTACTTC.

The sample holds one count of this clonotype. A read error may produce the germline difference seen at one junction end. The V call is TRBV11-2, the J call TRBJ2-7, with 8 bases fitting TRBD2. This CDR3 comprises 14 residues. The V gene's germline CDR1 is SGHAT and CDR2 FQNNGV. This CDR3 reads CTSSLAGSSYEQYF. The CDR3 DNA follows: TGTACCAGCAGCTTAGCGGGATCCTCCTACGAGCAATACTTC.

This clonotype came up many times. CDR3 nucleotide sequence: TGTGCCAGCAGCTTAACAGGGTGGAACGAGCAGTACTTC. It translates to CASSLTGWNEQYF. The chain uses TRBV11-2 and TRBJ2-7; tentative D call: TRBD1 (6 bases). Trimming took off 2 bases at V and 5 bases at J, with 10 bases between the two ends. The germline CDR1 and CDR2 sequences are SGHAT and FQNNGV. The CDR3 loop spans 13 amino acids. The full variable domain, with the rest looked up from reference TRBV11-2 and TRBJ2-7, is EAGVAQSPRYKIIEKRQSVAFWCNPISGHATLYWYQQILGQGPKLLIQFQNNGVVDDSQLPKDRFSAERLKGVDSTLKIQPAKLEDSAVYLCASSLTGWNEQYFGPGTRLTVT.

As regards this clonotype: A much larger clone sits a single nucleotide away, making a read error possible. J is TRBJ2-3 and V is TRBV11-2, with D hard to call. CDR3 size: 14 residues. From germline, CDR1 is SGHAT and CDR2 FQNNGV. As DNA, the CDR3 is TGTGCCAGCAGCTTAGTGTCCAGCACAGCTACGCAGTATTTT. Residues: CASSLVSSTATQYF.

This clonotype has a count of ten or more. The J gene is TRBJ2-1, the V gene TRBV29-1; the D gene could be TRBD1 or TRBD2 (5 bases each). Per germline, CDR1 SQVTM and CDR2 ANQGSEA. The CDR3 is made up of 13 amino acids. V was shortened by 6 bases and J by 8 bases, with 17 bases between the two germline ends. This CDR3 reads CSVKGDGIDEQFF. The DNA of the CDR3 is TGCAGCGTGAAAGGGGACGGAATAGATGAGCAGTTCTTC.

Note on this clonotype: No conserved phenylalanine or tryptophan is present at the end of the CDR3, so a read error is the likely explanation. The chain recombines TRBV5-1 with TRBJ2-1; either TRBD1 or TRBD2 may supply D (5 bases each). Trimming shortened V by 4 bases and J by 4 bases, and 12 bases separated the two germline ends. Germline assignment: CDR1 SGHRS and CDR2 YFSETQ. The CDR3 is 14 amino acids. The CDR3 region is CASSIGDRYNEQFL. As DNA, the CDR3 is TGCGCCAGCAGCATCGGGGACCGTTACAATGAGCAGTTCCTC.

This chain uses TRBV2 with TRBJ2-1; the D call may be TRBD1 or TRBD2 (5 bases each). CDR1 is SNHLY and CDR2 is FYNNEI in the germline V gene. The CDR3 has 12 amino acids. V was cut by 3 bases and J by 7 bases, with 7 bases left in between. CDR3 bases: TGTGCCAGCAGTGATGAGGGGAATGAGCAGTTCTTC. Protein sequence: CASSDEGNEQFF.

With regard to this clonotype: Germline and junction disagree at one end, which may indicate a read error. V is TRBV6-4 and J is TRBJ2-2; D is possibly TRBD1 or TRBD2 (5 bases each). This CDR3 has 13 residues. Germline-derived CDR1 and CDR2 are MRHNA and SNTAGT. The CDR3 region is CASSDEDTGDLFF. DNA for the CDR3: TGTGCCAGCAGTGACGAGGACACCGGGGACCTGTTTTTT.

In this sample, this clonotype turned up many times. One end of the junction is discordant with germline, which a read error may explain. CDR3 sequence reads: CASSLSTDTQYF. The CDR3 nucleotides are TGTGCCAGCAGCTTATCGACAGATACGCAGTATTTT. The rearrangement joins TRBV28 to TRBJ2-3; D gene unclear. The CDR3 sequence is 12 residues long. Germline CDR1 MDHEN, CDR2 SYDVKM.

Many counts were recorded for this clonotype. This chain links TRBV11-2 with TRBJ2-3; TRBD2 is a possible D gene (5 bases). Germline V gene sequence: CDR1 SGHAT, CDR2 FQNNGV. This CDR3 comprises 15 residues. The ends were cut back, 5 bases at V and 6 bases at J, with 18 bases in the middle. Here the CDR3 reads CASSQEVRMVDTQYF. The CDR3 DNA follows: TGTGCCAGCAGCCAGGAGGTTAGAATGGTCGATACGCAGTATTTT.

Only a few counts were recorded for this clonotype. This rearrangement joins TRBV6-1 to TRBJ2-1, with D tentatively TRBD2 (5 bases). The CDR3 is 13 residues long. Per the germline V gene, CDR1 is MNHNS and CDR2 is SASEGT. Trimming stripped 1 base from V and 8 bases from J, with 9 bases between. The CDR3 region is CASSEVGVDEQFF. DNA for the CDR3: TGTGCCAGCAGTGAAGTGGGAGTCGATGAGCAGTTCTTC.

To note about this clonotype: One junction end disagrees with the germline gene, perhaps due to a read error. The chain links TRBV7-9 to TRBJ2-1; TRBD2 matches 10 bases. Germline V CDR1 and CDR2: SEHNR, FQNEAQ (reference sequence). This CDR3 has 19 amino acids. CDR3 nucleotide sequence: TGTGCCAGCAGCCCCGGCGCGGCTAGCGGGAGCCAATATACTAATGAACAGTTCTTC. Translation: CASSPGAASGSQYTNEQFF. Full variable domain (rest looked up from reference TRBV7-9 and TRBJ2-1): DTGVSQNPRHKITKRGQNVTFRCDPISEHNRLYWYRQTLGQGPEFLTYFQNEAQLEKSRLLSDRFSAERPKGSFSTLEIQRTEQGDSAMYLCASSPGAASGSQYTNEQFFGPGTRLTVL.

This rearrangement joins TRBV6-5 to TRBJ2-7; no firm D call. The V end was cut by 7 bases, the J end by 7 bases, with 11 bases between. CDR1 and CDR2 (germline): MNHEY, SVGAGI. The CDR3 covers 11 residues. The DNA for the CDR3 is TGTGCCAGCAAAGTTCTCGGTGAGCAGTACTTC. It specifies CASKVLGEQYF.

As regards this clonotype: The junction departs from germline at one end; a sequencing error may be responsible. This chain joins TRBV11-2 and TRBJ2-7; possibly TRBD1 or TRBD2 for D (5 bases each). The CDR3 runs to 14 residues. Germline CDR1 and CDR2: SGHAT and FQNNGV. CDR3: CVSSSGTYPYEQYF. The CDR3 DNA is TGTGTCAGCAGCTCCGGGACGTACCCCTACGAGCAATACTTC.

This clonotype was observed a handful of times. V gene TRBV6-5 combines with J gene TRBJ1-1; the match to TRBD1 covers 8 bases. With V trimmed by 5 bases and J by 5 bases, 13 bases remained unmatched. From germline, CDR1 is MNHEY and CDR2 SVGAGI. CDR3 length: 16 amino acids. CDR3 DNA: TGTGCCAGCAGTCCGCCCGGGACAGGACTGAGAACTGAAGCTTTCTTT. This codes for CASSPPGTGLRTEAFF.

On this clonotype: One end of the junction is discordant with germline, which a read error may explain. The rearrangement uses TRBV29-1 and TRBJ2-1; 8 bases match TRBD2. The CDR3 spans 12 residues. CDR1 and CDR2 from the germline V gene are SQVTM and ANQGSEA. The CDR3: CSASLAGTEQCF. Written as DNA, the CDR3 is TGCAGCGCGAGTCTAGCGGGCACTGAGCAATGCTTC.

Points on this clonotype: An end of the junction differs from the germline gene, which may be a read error. The J gene is TRBJ2-1, the V gene TRBV29-1; D is uncertain. Germline V CDR1 and CDR2: SQVTM, ANQGSEA. This CDR3 has 14 amino acids. CDR3 region: CSVGMRSSSNEQLF. The CDR3 region has the DNA TGCAGCGTTGGTATGCGGTCATCCTCCAATGAGCAGCTCTTC.

To note about this clonotype: A much larger clone lies a single base off, so this may be a read error. This sequence joins TRBV11-2 and TRBJ1-1; D is ambiguous. The CDR3 contains 13 residues. Trimming pared 4 bases from V and 6 bases from J, leaving 12 bases between. Germline values: CDR1 SGHAT, CDR2 FQNNGV. CDR3 sequence: CASSSVVPSEAFF. CDR3 nucleotides: TGTGCCAGCAGCTCAGTAGTCCCGTCTGAAGCTTTCTTT.

The chain is built from TRBV12-3 or TRBV12-4 and TRBJ1-4; D remains unclear. Trimming cost V 3 bases and J 6 bases, with 8 bases left between them. The CDR3 has 13 residues. The CDR3 loop reads CASSFTPDEKLFF. The CDR3 nucleotides are TGTGCCAGCAGTTTCACCCCCGATGAAAAACTGTTTTTT.

The chain couples TRBV29-1 to TRBJ2-5; D not resolved. CDR1 is SQVTM and CDR2 is ANQGSEA in the germline V gene. The CDR3 contains 11 residues. V gave up 3 bases and J gave up 4 bases, with 6 bases separating them. CDR3: CSVDGGETQYF. In nucleotides, the CDR3 is TGCAGCGTTGATGGCGGAGAGACCCAGTACTTC.

This clonotype was counted a few times. The chain combines TRBV13 with TRBJ1-2; D is unresolved. Germline CDR1 reads PRHDT; CDR2 reads FYEKMQ (reference sequence). V lost 2 bases and J 0 bases, leaving 10 bases between the germline ends. This CDR3 has 15 amino acids. CDR3 protein: CASSLSGSPNYGYTF. CDR3 coding DNA: TGTGCCAGCAGCTTAAGTGGCAGTCCTAACTATGGCTACACCTTC.

The chain uses TRBV6-5 and TRBJ2-7; 7 bases align to TRBD1. CDR3 length: 14 amino acids. The germline gives CDR1 MNHEY, CDR2 SVGAGI. The junction had 2 bases not matched to a gene; V was cut back by 0 bases and J by 3 bases. CDR3 nucleotide sequence: TGTGCCAGCAGTTACTCGGCAGGGGGCTACGAGCAGTACTTC. Protein: CASSYSAGGYEQYF.

The chain employs TRBV12-3 or TRBV12-4 and TRBJ1-1; D is perhaps TRBD1 (5 bases). The CDR3 has 14 amino acids. V was pared by 3 bases and J by 5 bases, with 13 bases between. CDR3 in DNA: TGTGCCAGCAGTTTCATTCAGGGCCGAACTGAAGCTTTCTTT. It specifies CASSFIQGRTEAFF.

The genes are TRBV12-3 or TRBV12-4 and TRBJ2-5; tentatively, D is TRBD1 (5 bases). This CDR3 region has 13 residues. V was cut by 8 bases and J by 7 bases, with 17 bases left in between. CDR3 protein: CASGAGHTGTQYF. The CDR3 region has the DNA TGTGCCAGCGGAGCAGGGCATACAGGGACCCAGTACTTC.

The V call is TRBV12-3 or TRBV12-4, the J call TRBJ2-7; D gene uncertain. This CDR3 is 11 amino acids long. V was pared by 8 bases and J by 9 bases, with 14 bases between. The CDR3 nucleotides read TGTGCCAGCGGGAAGGGCGACGGGCAGTACTTC. Its protein product is CASGKGDGQYF.